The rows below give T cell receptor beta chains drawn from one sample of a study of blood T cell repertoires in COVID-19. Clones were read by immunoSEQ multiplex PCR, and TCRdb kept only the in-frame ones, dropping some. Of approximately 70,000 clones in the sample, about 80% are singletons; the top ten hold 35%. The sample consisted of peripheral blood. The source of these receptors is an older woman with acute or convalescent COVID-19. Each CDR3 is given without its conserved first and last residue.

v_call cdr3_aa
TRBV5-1 ASSLEGVSNQPQH
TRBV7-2 ASSLVGQGPGNTIY
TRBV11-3 ASSSARAGVSYNEQF
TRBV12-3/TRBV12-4 ASSWDRNQPQH
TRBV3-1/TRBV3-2 ASSQGQGISGNTIY
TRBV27 ASGASGTGDSPLH
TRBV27 ASKMTGARSTEAF
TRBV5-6 ASSLGGQRARNGELF
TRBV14 ASSLQGGGSPLH
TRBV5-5 ASSSDSNYGYT
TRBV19 ASSISVISEKLF
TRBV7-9 ASSLAGQAYGYT
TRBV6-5 ASQDSGGHEQY
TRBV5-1 ASSLGGGKYNEQF
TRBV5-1 ASSRDTGAPYEQY
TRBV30 AWSVGQGCSPLH
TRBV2 ASQIGHSNTEAF
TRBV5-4 ASSLGGTNTEAF
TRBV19 ASSLLGPGGPSYEQY
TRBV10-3 AISASGNTIY
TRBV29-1 SVVGGASQETQY
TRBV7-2 ASSQTGQNGRKLF
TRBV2 ASSKDWNQETQY
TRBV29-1 SVRGAVYEQY
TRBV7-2 ASSLRTGGVGNEKLF
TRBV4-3 ASSQERGQPQH
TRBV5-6 ASSSGGNYGYT
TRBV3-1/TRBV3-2 ASSQLWANTEAF
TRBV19 ASSKDWDRGSSSYNEQF
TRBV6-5 ATAPQVYNEQF
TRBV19 ASSIDGQGAGGYT
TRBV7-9 ASSLVGTGYTEAF
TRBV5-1 ASSLGQSGGPYNEQF
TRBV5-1 ASSLGQGITGELF
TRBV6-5 ASSFGHHAGGYT
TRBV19 ASSILATADTQY
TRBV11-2 ASSSPTGNTEAF
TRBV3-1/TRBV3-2 ASSLETAYGYT
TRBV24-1 APRKILSSYNSPLH
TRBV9 ASSVVGDSGNEQF
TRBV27 ASSSVGTGGLYGYT
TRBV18 ASSPRKGQGVDEQY
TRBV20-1 SASLPPVYNEQF
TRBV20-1 SAVDLYGYT
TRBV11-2 ASSPRGLARETQY
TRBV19 ASSIAGTGDYHEQY
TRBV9 ASSVGGTINTEAF
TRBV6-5 ASSYDRVLSSAF
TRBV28 ASSRLQSVYGYT
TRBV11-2 ASSLSQNPNYGYT
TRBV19 ASSTRRDRPNQPQH
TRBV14 ASSHRGVVEKLF
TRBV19 ASSIVRARDTEAF
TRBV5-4 ASSLETGNEQF
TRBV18 ASSPPTGGYT
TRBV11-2 ASSPLRGQAGGELF
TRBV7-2 ASSLYGQGLTEAF
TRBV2 ASSLQRGPYEQY
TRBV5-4 ASSLGDTEAF